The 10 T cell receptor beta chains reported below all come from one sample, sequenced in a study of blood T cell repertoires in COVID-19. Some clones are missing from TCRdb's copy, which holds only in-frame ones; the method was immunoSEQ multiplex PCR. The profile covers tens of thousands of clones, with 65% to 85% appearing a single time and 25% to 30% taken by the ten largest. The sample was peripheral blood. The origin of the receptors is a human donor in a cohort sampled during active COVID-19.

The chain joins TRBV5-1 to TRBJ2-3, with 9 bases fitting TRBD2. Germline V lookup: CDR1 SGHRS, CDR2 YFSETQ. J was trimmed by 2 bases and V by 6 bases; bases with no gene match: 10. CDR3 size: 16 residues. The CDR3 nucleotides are TGCGCCAGCACCTCCTGGACTAGCGCCAACACAGATACGCAGTATTTT. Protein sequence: CASTSWTSANTDTQYF.

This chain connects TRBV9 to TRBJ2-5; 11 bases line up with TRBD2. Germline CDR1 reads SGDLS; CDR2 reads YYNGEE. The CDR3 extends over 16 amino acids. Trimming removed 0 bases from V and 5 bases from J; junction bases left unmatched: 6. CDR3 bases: TGTGCCAGCAGCGTAGGCGTAGCGGGGGGGCTGGAGACCCAGTACTTC. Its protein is CASSVGVAGGLETQYF.

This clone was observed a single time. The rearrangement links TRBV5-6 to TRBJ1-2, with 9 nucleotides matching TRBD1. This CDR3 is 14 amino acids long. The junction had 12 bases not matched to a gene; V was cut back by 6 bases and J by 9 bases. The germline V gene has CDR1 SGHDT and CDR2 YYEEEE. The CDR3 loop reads CASTSDRGLISYTF. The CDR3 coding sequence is TGTGCCAGCACCTCGGACAGGGGATTGATTAGCTACACCTTC. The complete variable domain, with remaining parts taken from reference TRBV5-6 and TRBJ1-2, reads DAGVTQSPTHLIKTRGQQVTLRCSPKSGHDTVSWYQQALGQGPQFIFQYYEEEERQRGNFPDRFSGHQFPNYSSELNVNALLLGDSALYLCASTSDRGLISYTFGSGTRLTVV.

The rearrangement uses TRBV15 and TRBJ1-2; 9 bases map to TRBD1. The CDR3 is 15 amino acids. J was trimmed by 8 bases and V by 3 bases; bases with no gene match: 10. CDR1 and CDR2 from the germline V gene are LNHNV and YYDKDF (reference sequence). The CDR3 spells CATSRDFGQGKGYTF. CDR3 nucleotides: TGTGCCACCAGCAGGGACTTCGGACAGGGGAAAGGCTACACCTTC.

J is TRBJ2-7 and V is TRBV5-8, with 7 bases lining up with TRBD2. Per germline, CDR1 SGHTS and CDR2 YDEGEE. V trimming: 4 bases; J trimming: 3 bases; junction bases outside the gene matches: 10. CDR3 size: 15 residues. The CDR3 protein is CASSPGGGGIYEQYF. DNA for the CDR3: TGTGCCAGCAGCCCAGGCGGGGGAGGGATCTACGAGCAGTACTTC.

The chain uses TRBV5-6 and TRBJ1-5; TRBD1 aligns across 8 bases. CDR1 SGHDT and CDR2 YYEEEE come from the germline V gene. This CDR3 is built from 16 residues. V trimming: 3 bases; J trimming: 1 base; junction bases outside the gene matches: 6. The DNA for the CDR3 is TGTGCCAGCAGCTGGGGACAGGCGTCCAGCAATCAGCCCCAGCATTTT. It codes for CASSWGQASSNQPQHF.

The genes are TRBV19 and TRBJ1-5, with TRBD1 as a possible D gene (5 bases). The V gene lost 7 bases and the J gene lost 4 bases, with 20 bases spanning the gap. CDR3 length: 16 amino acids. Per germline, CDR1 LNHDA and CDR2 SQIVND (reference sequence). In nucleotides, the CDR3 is TGTGCCAGTACCGCCCTGGGGGGGATGGGGAATCAGCCCCAGCATTTT. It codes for CASTALGGMGNQPQHF.

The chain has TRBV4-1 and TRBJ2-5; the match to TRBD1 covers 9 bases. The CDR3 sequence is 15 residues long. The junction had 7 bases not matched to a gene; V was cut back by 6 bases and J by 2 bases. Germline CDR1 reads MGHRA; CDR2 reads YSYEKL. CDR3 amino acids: CASRRDRDRQETQYF. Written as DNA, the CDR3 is TGCGCCAGCAGGCGGGACAGGGATCGGCAAGAGACCCAGTACTTC.

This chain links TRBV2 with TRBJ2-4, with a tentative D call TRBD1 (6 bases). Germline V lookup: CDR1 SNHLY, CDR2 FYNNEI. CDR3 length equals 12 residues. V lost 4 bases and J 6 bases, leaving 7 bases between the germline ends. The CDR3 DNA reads TGTGCCAGCAGTGGACAGGCAAACATTCAGTACTTC. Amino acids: CASSGQANIQYF.

Written as DNA, the CDR3 is TGCGCCAGCAGCTCGGGACTAGCGTCCTACGAGCAGTACTTC. Translating it yields CASSSGLASYEQYF. This rearrangement joins TRBV5-1 to TRBJ2-7; TRBD2 matches 10 bases. The germline CDR1 and CDR2 sequences are SGHRS and YFSETQ. The junction had 1 base not matched to a gene; V was cut back by 3 bases and J by 1 base. CDR3 length equals 14 residues.